The rows below give T cell receptor beta chains drawn from one sample of a study of T-cell memory formation after mild COVID-19. TCRdb recomputed calls from the 5' RACE reads with MiXCR, one row per CDR3 protein. This table holds about 320,000 distinct CDR3 sequences, roughly 13% found once. Sequenced material: PBMCs or a T cell subset sorted from them (not recorded which). These receptors originate from a man between 18 and 35 years old who had mild COVID-19 (a few samples of this study predate the infection). Cell type and time point are not known. Each CDR3 is given with its conserved first and last residue. The D gene is left open where the match is weak. Size is stated for part of the rows, as once, few or many counts, or as a class when the clone is expanded.

>TRBV3-1|TRBJ2-3|-|few
CASSPRGLAQYF
TGTGCCAGCAGCCCACGGGGGCTTGCGCAGTATTTT
>TRBV4-3|TRBJ2-7|-|-
CASSQDLRQSLREQYF
TGCGCCAGCAGCCAAGATCTTAGGCAATCGTTACGCGAGCAGTACTTC
>TRBV7-2|TRBJ1-3|-|few
CASSYAGNTIYF
TGTGCCAGCAGCTACGCAGGAAACACCATATATTTT
>TRBV25-1|TRBJ1-3|-|-
CASSELGISGNTIYF
TGTGCCAGCAGTGAATTGGGCATCTCTGGAAACACCATATATTTT
>TRBV4-1|TRBJ2-3|TRBD1|few
CASSPDRGLDTQYF
TGCGCCAGCAGCCCCGACAGGGGGCTAGATACGCAGTATTTT
>TRBV20-1|TRBJ2-3|TRBD2|-
CSARDTGTRGDTQYF
TGCAGTGCTAGAGATACCGGGACTAGGGGCGATACGCAGTATTTT
>TRBV10-3|TRBJ2-6|-|few
CAIRDRPGANVLTF
TGTGCCATCAGGGACAGACCTGGGGCCAACGTCCTGACTTTC
>TRBV29-1|TRBJ2-1|-|many
CSVEGGLTYNEQFF
TGCAGCGTTGAAGGGGGATTAACCTACAATGAGCAGTTCTTC
>TRBV20-1|TRBJ2-4|-|-
CSATEAEKAKNIQYF
TGCAGTGCTACTGAGGCAGAGAAAGCCAAAAACATTCAGTACTTC
>TRBV11-2|TRBJ2-4|-|few
CASSLGSGEVIQYF
TGTGCCAGCAGCCTAGGGTCCGGGGAAGTCATTCAGTACTTC
>TRBV11-1|TRBJ2-1|-|-
CASSPRRVTGEQFF
TGTGCCAGCAGCCCCCGCAGGGTTACGGGTGAGCAGTTCTTC
>TRBV7-9|TRBJ2-5|-|-
CASTERTEETQYF
TGTGCCAGCACAGAGAGGACCGAGGAGACCCAGTACTTC
>TRBV7-9|TRBJ2-5|-|few
CASSPSANQETQYF
TGTGCCAGCAGCCCTTCAGCTAACCAAGAGACCCAGTACTTC
>TRBV29-1|TRBJ2-2|-|few
CSAIVTVFTGELFF
TGCAGCGCTATTGTCACGGTCTTCACCGGGGAGCTGTTTTTT
>TRBV25-1|TRBJ2-2|-|-
CASSGETSIPGELFF
TGTGCCAGCAGTGGGGAGACTAGTATCCCCGGGGAGCTGTTTTTT
>TRBV5-1|TRBJ1-4|TRBD1|-
CASSSGTGVGEKLFF
TGCGCCAGCAGCTCCGGGACAGGGGTTGGTGAAAAACTGTTTTTT
>TRBV4-3|TRBJ2-3|-|many
CASSQDTDTQYF
TGCGCCAGCAGCCAAGATACAGATACGCAGTATTTT
>TRBV29-1|TRBJ2-1|TRBD2|many
CSASGTSGTYEQFF
TGCAGCGCCTCAGGGACTAGCGGAACGTATGAGCAGTTCTTC
>TRBV25-1|TRBJ1-3|TRBD1|few
CASSGTGSTGNTIYF
TGTGCCAGCAGCGGGACAGGTTCGACTGGAAACACCATATATTTT
>TRBV7-2|TRBJ1-4|-|few
CASSESAVATNEKLFF
TGTGCCAGCAGCGAAAGCGCGGTCGCAACTAATGAAAAACTGTTTTTT
>TRBV7-9|TRBJ1-2|-|few
CASSLEVPGPMGGYTF
TGTGCCAGCAGCTTAGAGGTCCCAGGGCCGATGGGTGGCTACACCTTC
>TRBV4-3|TRBJ2-3|TRBD2|few
CASSQGSGGARDTQYF
TGCGCCAGCAGCCAAGGTAGCGGGGGGGCGAGAGATACGCAGTATTTT
>TRBV7-9|TRBJ1-4|-|-
CASSSQNGQSTNEKLFF
TGTGCCAGCAGCTCACAGAACGGACAGTCAACTAATGAAAAACTGTTTTTT
>TRBV27|TRBJ2-7|-|many
CASSVKAGGLYEQYF
TGTGCCAGCAGTGTTAAAGCCGGAGGGCTCTACGAGCAGTACTTC
>TRBV18|TRBJ2-7|TRBD2|many
CASSASGGSYEQYF
TGTGCCAGCTCAGCTAGCGGGGGTTCCTACGAGCAGTACTTC
>TRBV6-2/TRBV6-3|TRBJ2-1|-|-
CATLEAGGAANEQFF
TGTGCCACCTTAGAGGCTGGGGGGGCGGCCAATGAGCAGTTCTTC